This record looks at one TCR beta chain sequence and its context. Its target is not known. Trimming shortened V by 3 bases and J by 7 bases, and 16 bases separated the two germline ends. Germline V CDR1 and CDR2: SQVTM, ANQGSEA. The CDR3 runs to 14 residues. Profiling relied on immunoSEQ multiplex PCR, and the TCRdb table lists in-frame clones only, not all of them. The sample yields tens of thousands of clones, approximately 86% seen once. This sample was taken from a study of T cell responses to AZD1222 COVID-19 vaccine. Study-level findings and limits: After the peak T cell response, and only then, were repertoires sampled. Of spike-specific TCRs, nearly half reportedly target regions left unmutated in variants. Among the donors, most were white British and more were female, and clonal diversity was possibly underestimated.

The sequences come from peripheral blood, collected on day 0 of AZD1222 vaccination. This sequence was found in an adult in good health. The genes are TRBV29-1 and TRBJ2-1; a possible D gene is TRBD1 (6 bases). The CDR3 loop is CSVDGQGPLNEQFF. The CDR3 DNA reads as TGCAGCGTTGACGGGCAGGGGCCTCTAAATGAGCAGTTCTTC.